What follows is one TCR beta chain and its context. The record originates from a study of blood T cell repertoires in COVID-19. On the study more broadly: Specimens from acute and convalescent COVID-19 originated in the United States, Italy and Spain. Sources were T cells, B-cell-depleted T cells, or PBMCs; the material itself was cDNA or gDNA.

Source study methods: Nucleated cell counts were estimated from reference gene primer amplification. This table comes from immunoSEQ multiplex PCR, and its TCRdb copy is limited to in-frame clones, with some not included. The V and J calls and clone size come from that table; D and trimming were worked out from the DNA. The sample lists 200,000 to 300,000 clones, 85% to 90% occurring once. V dropped 0 bases and J dropped 2; count of bases not matched to a gene: 4. CDR1 MNHEY and CDR2 SMNVEV come from the germline V gene (reference sequence). This CDR3 region has 15 residues. Sequencing was done on a sample of peripheral blood. The sequence was collected from a woman aged 40 to 50 with acute or convalescent COVID-19. The genes are TRBV27 and TRBJ2-7; 7 bases line up with TRBD1. CDR3 region: CASSLSTGSPYEQYV. CDR3 coding DNA: TGTGCCAGCAGTTTATCGACAGGGAGCCCCTACGAGCAGTACGTC.